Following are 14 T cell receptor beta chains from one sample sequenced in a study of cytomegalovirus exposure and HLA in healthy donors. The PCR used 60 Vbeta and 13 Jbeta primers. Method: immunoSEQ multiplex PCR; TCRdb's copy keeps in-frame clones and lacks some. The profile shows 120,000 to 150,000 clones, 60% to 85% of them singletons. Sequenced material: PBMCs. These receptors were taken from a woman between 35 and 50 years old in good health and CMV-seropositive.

The CDR3 loop reads CASSGGQFEAFF. The CDR3 DNA is TGTGCCAGCAGCGGCGGACAGTTTGAAGCTTTCTTT. The genes are TRBV7-9 and TRBJ1-1; TRBD1 is a possible D gene (6 bases). Germline assignment: CDR1 SEHNR and CDR2 FQNEAQ (reference sequence). The length of the CDR3 is 12 residues. The V end lost 5 bases, the J end lost 7 bases, and 11 bases lay between the germline ends.

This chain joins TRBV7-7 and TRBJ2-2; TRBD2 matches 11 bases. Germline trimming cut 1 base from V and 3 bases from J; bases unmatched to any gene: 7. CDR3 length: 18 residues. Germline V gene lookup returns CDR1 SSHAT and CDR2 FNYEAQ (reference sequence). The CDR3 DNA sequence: TGTGCCAGCAGCTTAGACGGTAGCGGGGGGGCCGACACCGGGGAGCTGTTTTTT. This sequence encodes CASSLDGSGGADTGELFF.

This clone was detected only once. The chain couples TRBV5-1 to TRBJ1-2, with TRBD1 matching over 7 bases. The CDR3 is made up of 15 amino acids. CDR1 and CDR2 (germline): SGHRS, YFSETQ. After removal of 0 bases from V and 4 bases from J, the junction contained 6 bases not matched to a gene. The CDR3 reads CASSLGGQTTYGYTF. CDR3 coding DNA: TGCGCCAGCAGCTTGGGGGGACAGACAACCTATGGCTACACCTTC.

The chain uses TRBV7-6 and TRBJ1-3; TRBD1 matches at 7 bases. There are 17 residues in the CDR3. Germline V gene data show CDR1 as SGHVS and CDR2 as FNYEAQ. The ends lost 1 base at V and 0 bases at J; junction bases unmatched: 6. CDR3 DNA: TGTGCCAGCAGCTTAGGGGGGACAGAGAGCTCTGGAAACACCATATATTTT. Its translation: CASSLGGTESSGNTIYF. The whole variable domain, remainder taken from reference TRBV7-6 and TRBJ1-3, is GAGVSQSPRYKVTKRGQDVALRCDPISGHVSLYWYRQALGQGPEFLTYFNYEAQQDKSGLPNDRFSAERPEGSISTLTIQRTEQRDSAMYRCASSLGGTESSGNTIYFGEGSWLTVV.

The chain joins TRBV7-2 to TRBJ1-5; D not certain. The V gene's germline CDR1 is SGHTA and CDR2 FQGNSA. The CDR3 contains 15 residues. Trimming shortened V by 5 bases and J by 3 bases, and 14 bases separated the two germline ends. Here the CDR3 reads CASSVGGLNNQPQHF. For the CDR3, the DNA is TGTGCCAGCAGCGTGGGAGGGTTAAACAATCAGCCCCAGCATTTT. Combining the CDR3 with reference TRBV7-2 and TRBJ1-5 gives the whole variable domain GAGVSQSPSNKVTEKGKDVELRCDPISGHTALYWYRQSLGQGLEFLIYFQGNSAPDKSGLPSDRFSAERTGGSVSTLTIQRTQQEDSAVYLCASSVGGLNNQPQHFGDGTRLSIL.

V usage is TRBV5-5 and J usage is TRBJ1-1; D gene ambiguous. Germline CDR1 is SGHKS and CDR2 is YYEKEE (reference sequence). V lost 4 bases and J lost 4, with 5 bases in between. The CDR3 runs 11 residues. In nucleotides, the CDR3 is TGTGCCAGCAGCCGGGGCACTGAAGCTTTCTTT. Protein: CASSRGTEAFF. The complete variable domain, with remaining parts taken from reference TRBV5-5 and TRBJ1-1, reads DAGVTQSPTHLIKTRGQQVTLRCSPISGHKSVSWYQQVLGQGPQFIFQYYEKEERGRGNFPDRFSARQFPNYSSELNVNALLLGDSALYLCASSRGTEAFFGQGTRLTVV.

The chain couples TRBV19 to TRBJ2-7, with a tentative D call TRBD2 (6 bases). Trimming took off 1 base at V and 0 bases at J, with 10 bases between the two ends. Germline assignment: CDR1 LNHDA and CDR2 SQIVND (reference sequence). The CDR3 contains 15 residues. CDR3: CASSIGEDVSYEQYF. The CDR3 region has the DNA TGTGCCAGTAGTATAGGGGAGGACGTCTCCTACGAGCAGTACTTC.

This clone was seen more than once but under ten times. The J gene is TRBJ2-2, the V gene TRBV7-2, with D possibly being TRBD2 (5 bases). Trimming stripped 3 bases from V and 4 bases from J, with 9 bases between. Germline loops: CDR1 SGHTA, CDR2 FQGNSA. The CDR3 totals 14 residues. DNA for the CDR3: TGTGCCAGCAGCTTTTCAGGACTCACCGGGGAGCTGTTTTTT. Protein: CASSFSGLTGELFF.

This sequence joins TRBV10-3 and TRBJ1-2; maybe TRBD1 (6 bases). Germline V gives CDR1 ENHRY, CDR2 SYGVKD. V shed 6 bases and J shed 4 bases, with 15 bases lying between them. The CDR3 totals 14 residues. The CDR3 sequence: CAISVTGLGYGYTF. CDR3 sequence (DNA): TGTGCCATCAGCGTTACAGGGTTAGGCTATGGCTACACCTTC.

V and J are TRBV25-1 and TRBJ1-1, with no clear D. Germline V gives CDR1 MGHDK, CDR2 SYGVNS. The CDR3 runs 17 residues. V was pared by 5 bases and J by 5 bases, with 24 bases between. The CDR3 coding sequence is TGTGCCAGCAGTCCAACCCGGGGTTGGCAGATGGGGACTGAAGCTTTCTTT. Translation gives CASSPTRGWQMGTEAFF.

CDR3 amino acids: CASSLEGPWENTIYF. The DNA of the CDR3 is TGTGCCAGCAGCTTGGAGGGACCTTGGGAAAACACCATATATTTT. The chain uses TRBV11-2 and TRBJ1-3, with a possible D match to TRBD1 (5 bases). The germline V gene encodes CDR1 SGHAT and CDR2 FQNNGV. Trimming left V 3 bases short and J 6 bases short, with 15 bases between. This CDR3 is 15 amino acids long.

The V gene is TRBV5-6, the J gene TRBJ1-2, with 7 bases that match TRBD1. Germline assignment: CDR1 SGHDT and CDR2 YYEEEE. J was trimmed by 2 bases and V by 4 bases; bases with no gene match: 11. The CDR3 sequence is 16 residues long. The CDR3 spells CASSHDRVPLNYGYTF. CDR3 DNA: TGTGCCAGCAGCCACGACAGGGTTCCACTCAACTATGGCTACACCTTC.

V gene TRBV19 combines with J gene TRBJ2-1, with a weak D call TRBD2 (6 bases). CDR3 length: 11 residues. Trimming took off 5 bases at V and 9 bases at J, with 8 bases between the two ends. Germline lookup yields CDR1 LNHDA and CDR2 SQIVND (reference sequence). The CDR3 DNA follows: TGTGCCAGTAGTCCCGGGGGTGAGCAGTTCTTC. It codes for CASSPGGEQFF. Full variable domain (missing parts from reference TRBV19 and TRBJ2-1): DGGITQSPKYLFRKEGQNVTLSCEQNLNHDAMYWYRQDPGQGLRLIYYSQIVNDFQKGDIAEGYSVSREKKESFPLTVTSAQKNPTAFYLCASSPGGEQFFGPGTRLTVL.

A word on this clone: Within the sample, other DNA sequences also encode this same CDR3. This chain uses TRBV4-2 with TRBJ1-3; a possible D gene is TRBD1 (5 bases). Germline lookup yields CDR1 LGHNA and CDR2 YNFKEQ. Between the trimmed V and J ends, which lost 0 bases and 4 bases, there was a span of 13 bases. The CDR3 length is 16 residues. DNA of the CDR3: TGTGCCAGCAGCCAAGACCCCCCAGGGTCGGGAAACACCATATATTTT. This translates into CASSQDPPGSGNTIYF.